This TCR beta chain was captured by sequencing in a study of blood T cell dynamics during melanoma immunotherapy. Study findings and constraints: Whether repertoire-driving clones were melanoma-specific could not be determined.

As for time point: pre-treatment baseline. Concerning this clone itself: Its specificity is unknown.

Germline assignment: CDR1 SGHVS and CDR2 FNYEAQ. The CDR3 has 14 residues. Trimming cost V 2 bases and J 3 bases, with 10 bases left between them. The method was immunoSEQ multiplex PCR; TCRdb's version includes in-frame clones alone and lacks a portion of them. The sample carries approximately 15,000 clones, more than 70% recorded once. This sequence originates from a human donor with melanoma. Specimen: blood, collected from a patient treated with checkpoint blockade. The chain joins TRBV7-6 to TRBJ2-5, with D hard to call. CDR3 loop: CASSLLARKETQYF. The DNA of the CDR3 is TGTGCCAGCAGCTTATTGGCAAGAAAAGAGACCCAGTACTTC. Complete variable domain (other parts from reference TRBV7-6 and TRBJ2-5): GAGVSQSPRYKVTKRGQDVALRCDPISGHVSLYWYRQALGQGPEFLTYFNYEAQQDKSGLPNDRFSAERPEGSISTLTIQRTEQRDSAMYRCASSLLARKETQYFGPGTRLLVL.